Included here is one T cell receptor (beta chain) sequence, with context. What it binds is not known. The CDR3 length is 14 residues. Germline trimming cut 7 bases from V and 4 bases from J; bases unmatched to any gene: 8. Germline CDR1 reads SQVTM; CDR2 reads ANQGSEA. A multiplex PCR was run with 60 Vbeta primers and 13 Jbeta primers. Profiling relied on immunoSEQ multiplex PCR, and the TCRdb table lists in-frame clones only, not all of them. Among 150,000 to 200,000 clones listed, less than 85% were seen once. This specimen comes from a study of cytomegalovirus exposure and HLA in healthy donors. Regarding the study as a whole: Earlier analysis found most TCR beta V segments productive about 90% or about 30% of the time. Most of the CMV-associated TCR beta chains (in a later analysis) appeared to be HLA-restricted. Accurate predictions that matched the HLA-A and HLA-B alleles of most subjects were reportedly made from TCR beta sequences.

The clonotype comes from a man aged 40-49 years in good health and CMV-seronegative. J is TRBJ2-1 and V is TRBV29-1; TRBD2 matches at 9 bases. Material: PBMCs. The CDR3 loop reads CSASRLAAYNEQFF. The DNA for the CDR3 is TGCAGCGCCTCCAGACTAGCGGCTTACAATGAGCAGTTCTTC.